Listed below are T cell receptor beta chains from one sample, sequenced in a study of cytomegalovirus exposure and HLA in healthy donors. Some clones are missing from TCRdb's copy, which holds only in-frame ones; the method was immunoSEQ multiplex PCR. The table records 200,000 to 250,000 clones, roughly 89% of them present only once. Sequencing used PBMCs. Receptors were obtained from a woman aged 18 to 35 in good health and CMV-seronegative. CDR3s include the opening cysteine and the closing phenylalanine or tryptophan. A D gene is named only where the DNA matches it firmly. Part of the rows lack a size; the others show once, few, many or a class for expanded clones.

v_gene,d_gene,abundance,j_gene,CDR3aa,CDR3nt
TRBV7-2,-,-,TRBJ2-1,CASSLAASGLLHEQFF,TGTGCCAGCAGCTTAGCGGCGAGCGGGCTTTTACATGAGCAGTTCTTC
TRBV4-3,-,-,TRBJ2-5,CASSQDPRYQETQYF,TGCGCCAGCAGCCAAGATCCACGGTACCAAGAGACCCAGTACTTC
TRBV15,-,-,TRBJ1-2,CATSKYSPGQELNGYTF,TGTGCCACCAGCAAATACAGCCCGGGACAAGAGTTAAATGGCTACACCTTC
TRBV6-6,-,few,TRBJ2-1,CASIMVGVNEQFF,TGTGCCAGCATCATGGTCGGGGTTAATGAGCAGTTCTTC
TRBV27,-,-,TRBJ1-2,CASSLSGARDGYTF,TGTGCCAGCAGTTTATCGGGGGCGCGAGATGGCTACACCTTC
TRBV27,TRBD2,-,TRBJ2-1,CASGTSGGSTYNEQFF,TGTGCCAGCGGGACTAGCGGGGGGTCTACCTACAATGAGCAGTTCTTC
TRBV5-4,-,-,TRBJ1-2,CASWGRGANYGYTF,TGTGCCAGCTGGGGGAGGGGAGCTAACTATGGCTACACCTTC
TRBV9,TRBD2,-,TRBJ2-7,CASSRLAGDYEQYF,TGTGCCAGCAGCCGACTAGCGGGAGATTACGAGCAGTACTTC
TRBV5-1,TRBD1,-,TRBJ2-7,CASSRTALGQGGSYEQYF,TGCGCCAGCAGCCGTACAGCCCTAGGACAGGGGGGATCCTACGAGCAGTACTTC
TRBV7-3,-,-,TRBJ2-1,CASSLLATSPHEQFF,TGTGCCAGCAGCTTATTAGCTACCTCTCCACATGAGCAGTTCTTC
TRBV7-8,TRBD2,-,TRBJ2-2,CASSSGLAGGPGGELFF,TGTGCCAGCAGCTCAGGACTAGCGGGAGGGCCTGGCGGGGAGCTGTTTTTT
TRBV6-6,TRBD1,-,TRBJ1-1,CASSDGTGVRTEAFF,TGTGCCAGCAGCGACGGGACAGGTGTTCGAACTGAAGCTTTCTTT
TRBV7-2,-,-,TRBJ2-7,CASSAGQPYEQYF,TGTGCCAGCAGCGCGGGACAGCCATACGAGCAGTACTTC
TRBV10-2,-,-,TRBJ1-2,CASTLNTNYGYTF,TGCGCCAGCACCCTAAATACTAACTATGGCTACACCTTC
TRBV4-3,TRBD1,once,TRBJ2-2,CASRQGQGIVGELFF,TGCGCCAGCAGACAAGGACAGGGGATCGTCGGGGAGCTGTTTTTT
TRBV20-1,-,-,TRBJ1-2,CSVSTAYGYTF,TGCAGTGTTTCGACAGCCTATGGCTACACCTTC
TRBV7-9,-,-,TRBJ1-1,CASSLAKQSSLNTEAFF,TGTGCCAGCAGCTTAGCCAAACAGAGTTCCCTGAACACTGAAGCTTTCTTT
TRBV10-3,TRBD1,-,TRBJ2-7,CAIRVPGQGFEQYF,TGTGCCATCAGGGTCCCGGGACAGGGTTTCGAGCAGTACTTC
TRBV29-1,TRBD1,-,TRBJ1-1,CSVRDRGRFAEAFF,TGCAGCGTGAGGGACAGGGGGCGTTTTGCTGAAGCTTTCTTT
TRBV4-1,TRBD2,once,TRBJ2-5,CASSQTTLAVLRETQYF,TGCGCCAGCAGCCAAACCACACTAGCGGTATTAAGGGAGACCCAGTACTTC
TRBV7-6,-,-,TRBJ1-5,CASSFGSGGAQHF,TGTGCCAGCAGCTTTGGGTCCGGAGGGGCCCAGCATTTT
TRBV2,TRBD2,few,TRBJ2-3,CASSGGLAGVLDTQYF,TGTGCCAGCAGCGGCGGACTAGCGGGAGTCTTAGATACGCAGTATTTT
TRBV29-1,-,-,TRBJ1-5,CSVARDSNQPQHF,TGCAGCGTGGCCCGGGATAGCAATCAGCCCCAGCATTTT
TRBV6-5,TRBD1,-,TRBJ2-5,CASSGTGKETQYF,TGTGCCAGCTCCGGGACAGGGAAAGAGACCCAGTACTTC